These 7 T cell receptor beta chains came from one sample sequenced in a study of vaccination effects on CD4 cells after COVID-19. Sequencing used immunoSEQ multiplex PCR; TCRdb keeps in-frame clones, though not all of them. The sample has about 74,000 clones, approximately 80% seen once. No antigen has been identified for these receptors. Researchers isolated CD4+ T cells once less than twelve days of culture had elapsed. The sequencing here drew on CD4+ T cells from PBMCs cultured without peptide, taken before COVID-19 vaccination. These receptors originate from a human donor who received a COVID-19 vaccine.

The chain joins TRBV27 to TRBJ2-7; D gene uncertain. The germline gives CDR1 MNHEY, CDR2 SMNVEV (reference sequence). Trimming shortened V by 3 bases and J by 0 bases, and 9 bases separated the two germline ends. The CDR3 has 14 residues. Written as DNA, the CDR3 is TGTGCCAGCAGTTTTTGCGACTTCTCCTACGAGCAGTACGTC. It translates to CASSFCDFSYEQYV.

The chain combines TRBV4-1 with TRBJ1-2, with a weak D call TRBD1 (5 bases). V lost 0 bases, J lost 1 base, and 12 bases lay in between. The CDR3 sequence is 16 residues long. CDR1 and CDR2 from the germline V gene are MGHRA and YSYEKL. The CDR3 bases are TGCGCCAGCAGCCAAGATCCCCGGGGCCTTAACTATGGCTACACCTTC. Translation gives CASSQDPRGLNYGYTF.

This rearrangement joins TRBV4-1 to TRBJ1-2; D perhaps matches TRBD1 (6 bases). The CDR3 extends over 15 amino acids. Germline CDR1 and CDR2: MGHRA and YSYEKL. Trimming cost V 5 bases and J 4 bases, with 17 bases left between them. The DNA of the CDR3 is TGCGCCAGCAGCTCCCGGACAGAGTTCGGCTATGGCTACACCTTC. Its protein product is CASSSRTEFGYGYTF.

This chain links TRBV7-2 with TRBJ2-2, with 7 positions matching TRBD1. V lost 3 bases and J lost 0; bases outside the gene matches: 4. Germline CDR1 and CDR2: SGHTA and FQGNSA. The CDR3 sequence is 16 residues long. This CDR3 is CASSFPGTANTGELFF. In DNA form, the CDR3 reads TGTGCCAGCAGCTTCCCGGGGACAGCGAACACCGGGGAGCTGTTTTTT.

This chain connects TRBV6-5 to TRBJ2-1, with 10 bases lining up with TRBD2. The CDR3 totals 15 residues. With 7 bases clipped from V and 7 bases from J, the junction kept 10 bases outside the gene matches. CDR1 and CDR2 (germline): MNHEY, SVGAGI. The CDR3 sequence is CASTHRASGGNEQFF. The CDR3 bases are TGTGCCAGCACCCACAGGGCTAGCGGGGGTAATGAGCAGTTCTTC.

This chain uses TRBV6-2 or TRBV6-3 with TRBJ2-5; D may match TRBD1 or TRBD2 (5 bases each). From germline, CDR1 is MNHEY and CDR2 SVGEGT. V was trimmed by 2 bases and J by 1 base, leaving 11 bases between them. The CDR3 is made up of 15 amino acids. CDR3 region: CASSYVGTVQETQYF. Here the CDR3 DNA reads TGTGCCAGCAGTTACGTAGGGACGGTCCAAGAGACCCAGTACTTC.

There are a few counts of this clone. The chain has TRBV7-2 and TRBJ2-7; 9 bases match TRBD1. The CDR3 is 15 amino acids. Looked up from germline, CDR1 is SGHTA and CDR2 is FQGNSA. V shed 5 bases and J 2 bases; nucleotides not matched to a gene: 7. CDR3 nucleotides: TGTGCCAGCAGCCTGACCGGGACAGGGACCTACGAGCAGTACGTC. It yields the protein CASSLTGTGTYEQYV.